A single sample is the source of the 10 T cell receptor beta chains below, sequenced in a study of cytomegalovirus exposure and HLA in healthy donors. PCR was performed using 60 Vbeta and 13 Jbeta primers. Method: immunoSEQ multiplex PCR; TCRdb's copy keeps in-frame clones and lacks some. The sample shows roughly 160,000 clones, around four fifths of them seen only once. Sequencing used PBMCs. The receptor set was obtained from a woman aged 50 to 60 in good health and CMV-seropositive.

V is TRBV18 and J is TRBJ2-7; the D gene is possibly TRBD1 (5 bases). The length of the CDR3 is 13 residues. The V end lost 3 bases, the J end lost 1 base, and 7 bases lay between the germline ends. Germline lookup yields CDR1 KGHSH and CDR2 LQKENI. Written as DNA, the CDR3 is TGTGCCAGCTCACCCGACAGTTCCTACGAGCAGTACTTC. Amino acids: CASSPDSSYEQYF.

This clone was found a few times. The CDR3 spells CATSTIGSSNEKLFF. The CDR3 nucleotides are TGTGCCACCAGCACTATCGGGAGTTCTAATGAAAAACTGTTTTTT. The V call is TRBV15, the J call TRBJ1-4; D ambiguous. Germline values: CDR1 LNHNV, CDR2 YYDKDF (reference sequence). CDR3 length: 15 residues. Trimming removed 4 bases at V and 3 bases at J, with 12 bases between.

The chain employs TRBV9 and TRBJ2-5, with D unclear. Trimming removed 0 bases at V and 5 bases at J, with 14 bases between. Germline-derived CDR1 and CDR2 are SGDLS and YYNGEE. The CDR3 covers 15 residues. CDR3 protein: CASSVGPTIEETQYF. CDR3 coding DNA: TGTGCCAGCAGCGTAGGTCCTACGATCGAGGAGACCCAGTACTTC.

The DNA for the CDR3 is TGTGCCAGCAGTTCCGGACTAGTGAATGAGCAGTTCTTC. As protein: CASSSGLVNEQFF. The chain joins TRBV6-5 to TRBJ2-1; 7 bases map to TRBD2. The CDR3 runs to 13 residues. J was trimmed by 7 bases and V by 4 bases; bases with no gene match: 4. Per the germline V gene, CDR1 is MNHEY and CDR2 is SVGAGI.

The chain employs TRBV19 and TRBJ2-5, with 12 bases fitting TRBD2. This CDR3 is 15 amino acids long. With 6 bases clipped from V and 5 bases from J, the junction kept 7 bases outside the gene matches. Germline V CDR1 and CDR2: LNHDA, SQIVND (reference sequence). As DNA, the CDR3 is TGTGCCAGTAGCCCCAGACTAGCGGGAGAGGAGACCCAGTACTTC. Amino acid sequence: CASSPRLAGEETQYF.

The genes are TRBV7-6 and TRBJ1-4, with TRBD1 identical over 7 bases. The V gene's germline CDR1 is SGHVS and CDR2 FNYEAQ. Trimming at V came to 5 bases and at J to 8 bases, leaving 11 bases not matched to a gene. This CDR3 comprises 15 residues. The CDR3 here is CASSLLQGTAEKLFF. The DNA for the CDR3 is TGTGCCAGCAGCCTACTACAGGGGACGGCCGAAAAACTGTTTTTT. Based on the CDR3 plus reference TRBV7-6 and TRBJ1-4, the full variable domain is GAGVSQSPRYKVTKRGQDVALRCDPISGHVSLYWYRQALGQGPEFLTYFNYEAQQDKSGLPNDRFSAERPEGSISTLTIQRTEQRDSAMYRCASSLLQGTAEKLFFGSGTQLSVL.

The chain has TRBV6-5 and TRBJ1-1; no clear D gene. The V end was cut by 1 base, the J end by 1 base, with 4 bases between. There are 13 residues in the CDR3. The germline gives CDR1 MNHEY, CDR2 SVGAGI. CDR3 bases: TGTGCCAGCAGTTACTACAAGAACACTGAAGCTTTCTTT. Amino acids: CASSYYKNTEAFF.

This chain uses TRBV27 with TRBJ2-4, with a weak D call TRBD2 (5 bases). The CDR3 length is 14 residues. Germline lookup yields CDR1 MNHEY and CDR2 SMNVEV (reference sequence). Trimming stripped 8 bases from V and 1 base from J, with 12 bases between. The CDR3 reads CASGGRRAKNIQYF. The DNA of the CDR3 is TGTGCCAGCGGCGGGCGGAGGGCCAAAAACATTCAGTACTTC.

The chain links TRBV5-8 to TRBJ1-1; the D is unclear. V lost 5 bases to trimming and J lost 5 bases, with 4 bases between them. The CDR3 extends over 10 amino acids. Germline CDR1 reads SGHTS; CDR2 reads YDEGEE. DNA of the CDR3: TGTGCCAGCAGGAGAACTGAAGCTTTCTTT. It is translated as CASRRTEAFF.

A single count supports this clone. The V and J genes are TRBV28 and TRBJ2-2; no reliable D call. The CDR3 totals 13 residues. Looked up from germline, CDR1 is MDHEN and CDR2 is SYDVKM. V dropped 6 bases and J dropped 0 bases, with 5 bases sitting between them. Here the CDR3 DNA reads TGTGCCAGCAGCCCCGCGAACACCGGGGAGCTGTTTTTT. Translation: CASSPANTGELFF.